This T cell receptor (beta chain) derives from a study of CD8 T cells in ankylosing spondylitis. V lost 8 bases and J lost 2; bases outside the gene matches: 12. From germline, CDR1 is MDHEN and CDR2 SYDVKM. There are 17 residues in the CDR3. TCRdb re-derived calls from the 5' RACE reads in MiXCR, one entry per CDR3 protein. The sample yields under 450,000 distinct CDR3 sequences, 20% seen once. Material: blood, either unsorted or a sorted T cell fraction (not recorded which). The sequence was collected from a male donor with ankylosing spondylitis or in good health (not recorded which). This chain connects TRBV28 to TRBJ2-5; 12 bases match TRBD2. Written as DNA, the CDR3 is TGTGCCAGCGAACTACAGACTAGCGGGGGCAAACAAGAGACCCAGTACTTC. Amino acid sequence: CASELQTSGGKQETQYF.